These T cell receptor beta chains were read from a single sample in a study of blood T cells in healthy people across ages. TCRdb itself ran the 5' RACE reads through MiXCR, one entry per CDR3 protein. The table lists 1.5 million to 2 million distinct CDR3 sequences, around half of them singletons, with roughly 2.1% in the top ten. Sequencing used blood. These receptors were obtained from a woman in her thirties or forties in good health. The CDR3 runs from the conserved cysteine through the conserved F or W. D genes are given only for firm matches. Clone size, where shown, is once, few, many, or a class for clones that have expanded.

d_call,cdr3_length,clone_size,j_call,v_call,cdr3_aa,cdr3_nt
TRBD1,15,NA,TRBJ2-3,TRBV10-3,CAAGTPGQGTDTQYF,TGTGCCGCTGGGACACCGGGACAGGGCACAGATACGCAGTATTTT
TRBD1,15,few,TRBJ2-5,TRBV28,CASSLRDRGRETQYF,TGTGCCAGCAGTTTAAGGGACAGGGGGCGGGAGACCCAGTACTTC
NA,14,NA,TRBJ2-7,TRBV28,CASSPLDRYNEQYF,TGTGCCAGCAGCCCGCTTGACAGGTACAATGAGCAGTACTTC
NA,13,NA,TRBJ2-4,TRBV6-5,CASRQGGGNIQYF,TGTGCCAGCAGACAGGGTGGGGGGAACATTCAGTACTTC
TRBD1,17,NA,TRBJ2-5,TRBV15,CATSSYLGTGGMETQYF,TGTGCCACCAGCAGTTACCTAGGGACAGGGGGTATGGAGACCCAGTACTTC
NA,15,NA,TRBJ2-6,TRBV19,CASWDGLSGANVLTF,TGTGCCAGCTGGGACGGGCTCTCTGGGGCCAACGTCCTGACTTTC
TRBD1,17,few,TRBJ1-4,TRBV7-9,CASSLPTRTGGNEKLFF,TGTGCCAGCAGCCTACCGACCCGGACAGGGGGGAATGAAAAACTGTTTTTT
TRBD2,17,few,TRBJ2-1,TRBV7-2,CASSTYGGGGIYNEQFF,TGTGCCAGCAGCACATACGGCGGGGGGGGAATCTACAATGAGCAGTTCTTC
TRBD2,15,NA,TRBJ2-7,TRBV7-9,CASSPLAGFSYEQYF,TGTGCCAGCAGCCCCCTAGCGGGGTTCTCCTACGAGCAGTACTTC
NA,14,NA,TRBJ1-4,TRBV20-1,CSAPRPGTGEKLFF,TGCAGTGCCCCGCGACCAGGGACGGGTGAAAAACTGTTTTTT
NA,13,few,TRBJ2-1,TRBV14,CASSQDLMAWQFF,TGTGCCAGCAGCCAAGATTTGATGGCGTGGCAGTTCTTC
NA,14,few,TRBJ2-5,TRBV4-1,CASSQAASEETQYF,TGCGCCAGCAGCCAAGCAGCTAGTGAAGAGACCCAGTACTTC
NA,14,few,TRBJ2-4,TRBV5-1,CASSLAAGVDIQYF,TGCGCCAGCAGCTTGGCCGCAGGGGTTGACATTCAGTACTTC
NA,15,few,TRBJ2-5,TRBV6-5,CASSYPPGLEETQYF,TGTGCCAGCAGTTATCCCCCTGGGCTGGAAGAGACCCAGTACTTC
TRBD2,15,few,TRBJ2-3,TRBV19,CASTPSGGPPDTQYF,TGTGCCAGTACCCCTAGCGGGGGGCCCCCAGATACGCAGTATTTT
TRBD2,13,NA,TRBJ2-7,TRBV29-1,CSVDRLAGHEQYF,TGCAGCGTTGATAGACTAGCAGGCCACGAGCAGTACTTC
NA,16,NA,TRBJ1-6,TRBV4-1,CASSPLGGRKNSPLHF,TGCGCCAGCAGCCCTCTAGGTGGGCGGAAGAATTCACCCCTCCACTTT
NA,13,NA,TRBJ2-2,TRBV28,CASRGRASGELFF,TGTGCCAGCAGGGGCAGGGCGTCCGGGGAGCTGTTTTTT